This TCR beta chain comes out of a study of blood T cell repertoires in COVID-19 (TCRdb year 2020). In the study overall: The collaborator samples originated in the United States, Italy and Spain and spanned the acute and convalescent phases of COVID-19. The prospective study material was composed of cDNA or gDNA derived from T cells, B-cell-depleted T cells, or PBMCs. Deeply sampled blood TCRbeta repertoires from subjects exposed to, actively infected with, or recovered from COVID-19 were included in the dataset. The repertoires were made available in a free public database intended to serve as a resource for research on the immune response to SARS-CoV-2. The samples were drawn from two sources: the first 160 participants of the ongoing ImmuneRACE study, and 950 to 1,500 subjects contributed by 6 global collaborators. Nearly every sample came with metadata listing a de-identified subject ID, COVID-19 status, age in years and sex. Where available, HLA class I and class II types were taken from metadata supplied by the sample provider and were not determined by assay-based typing. The research as a whole found: Clinical and demographic metadata were provided uncurated, with the amount varying by source and participant.

The immunoSEQ Assay, a bias-controlled multiplex PCR, was used to amplify TCRbeta CDR3 regions from genomic DNA. The authors' pipeline ran thus. The number of nucleated cells in each sample was estimated from the amplification of reference gene primers within the assay. To quantify the absolute abundance of each unique TCRbeta CDR3 rearrangement, sequence reads were collapsed and filtered. For each sample, productive Simpson clonality was calculated by taking the square root of Simpson's diversity index across productive rearrangements. TCRdb took this table from immuneACCESS and kept in-frame rearrangements with V and J called. Such tables lack part of the clones; where checked against another copy, unresolved V genes explain under half of the gap, and the rest is unexplained. The V and J calls and the clone size are those of that table, but D and trimming were determined from the DNA. This sample has roughly 35,000 clones in its table, and around 87% of those were observed once. The ten largest clones add up to 1.5% to 2% of the sample.

Each collaborating institution followed its own protocols to collect whole blood in K2EDTA tubes. Collaborator samples were shipped for TCRbeta analysis as frozen whole blood, isolated PBMCs, or DNA extracted from either sample type. Details on this clone: The clone's antigen remains unknown. Qualities for individual bases were not recorded, and no much larger clone is one base off.

Its CDR3 holds 14 amino acids, cysteine through phenylalanine. Only the CDR3 portion is preserved as DNA: 42 bases, with reading frame beginning at the first base. V is shortened by 0 bases, J by 1 base, and the region joining them spans 7 bases. Via the germline V gene, CDR1 is MNHEY and CDR2 SVGAGI. The rearranged chain carries TRBV6-5 and TRBJ2-7; TRBD1 could be the D gene, as 6 bases match. What was sequenced was peripheral blood. This clonotype was sampled from a man aged 45-65 years with active or convalescent COVID-19. The sequenced DNA: TGTGCCAGCAGTTACTCGGGGGCATCCTACGAGCAGTACTTC. Its product reads: CASSYSGASYEQYF.